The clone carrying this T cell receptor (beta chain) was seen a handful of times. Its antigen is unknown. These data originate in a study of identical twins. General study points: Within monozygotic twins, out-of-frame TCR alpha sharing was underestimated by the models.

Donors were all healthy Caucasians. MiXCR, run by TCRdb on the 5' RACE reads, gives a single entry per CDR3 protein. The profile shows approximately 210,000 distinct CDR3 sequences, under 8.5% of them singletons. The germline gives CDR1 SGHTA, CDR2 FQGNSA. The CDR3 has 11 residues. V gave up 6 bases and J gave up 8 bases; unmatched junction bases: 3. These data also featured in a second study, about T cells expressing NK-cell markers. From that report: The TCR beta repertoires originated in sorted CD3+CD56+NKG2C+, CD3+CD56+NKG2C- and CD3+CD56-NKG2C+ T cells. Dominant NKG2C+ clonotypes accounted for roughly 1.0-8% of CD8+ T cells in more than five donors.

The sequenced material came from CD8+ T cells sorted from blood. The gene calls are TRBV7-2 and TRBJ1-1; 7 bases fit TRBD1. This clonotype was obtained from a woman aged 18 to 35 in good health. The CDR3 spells CASRWTGEAFF. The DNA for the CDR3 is TGTGCCAGCAGGTGGACAGGAGAAGCTTTCTTT.